These T cell receptor beta chains were read from a single sample in a study of shared clonotypes between healthy human individuals. The assay was immunoSEQ multiplex PCR, and TCRdb's table has in-frame clones only and misses some. Among fewer than 700,000 clones listed, 70% to 80% were seen once. The source material was PBMCs. These TCRs come from a woman aged 40 to 55 in good health. Some clones in this sample may be carry-over from other donors' samples. Both conserved end residues are part of each CDR3. Each record gives: clone size, V gene, D gene, J gene, CDR3 protein, CDR3 DNA. D genes are given only for firm matches. For some rows the clone size is stated as once, few or many, or as a class when expanded; others skip it.

>.|TRBV9|TRBD1|TRBJ1-2
CASSPRAGGYGYTF
TGTGCCAGCAGCCCTAGGGCAGGGGGGTATGGCTACACCTTC
>.|TRBV10-3|TRBD2|TRBJ2-7
CAITPTIAGSERYEQYF
TGTGCCATCACCCCCACGATAGCGGGATCGGAGAGGTACGAGCAGTACTTC
>once|TRBV5-4|.|TRBJ1-2
CASSAGYGYTF
TGTGCCAGCAGCGCCGGGTATGGCTACACCTTC
>.|TRBV18|.|TRBJ2-7
CASSPAMHYEQYF
TGTGCCAGCTCACCCGCTATGCACTACGAGCAGTACTTC
>.|TRBV5-1|TRBD1|TRBJ2-5
CASSGGQGAGETQYF
TGCGCCAGCAGCGGGGGACAGGGGGCAGGAGAGACCCAGTACTTC
>.|TRBV4-1|TRBD2|TRBJ2-2
CASSRLAGGIDAGELFF
TGCGCCAGCAGCCGACTAGCGGGAGGGATCGACGCCGGGGAGCTGTTTTTT
>.|TRBV10-3|.|TRBJ2-3
CVTGRELDTQYF
TGTGTCACTGGCCGGGAGTTAGATACGCAGTATTTT
>few|TRBV6-5|TRBD1|TRBJ1-1
CASRLRQGYTEAFF
TGTGCCAGCAGGCTCCGACAGGGGTACACTGAAGCTTTCTTT
>.|TRBV5-5|TRBD1|TRBJ1-1
CASSLTGLYTEAFF
TGTGCCAGCAGTCTGACAGGGTTGTACACTGAAGCTTTCTTT
>.|TRBV2|TRBD1|TRBJ2-7
CASTLGQGSYEQYF
TGTGCCAGCACCTTAGGACAGGGGTCCTACGAGCAGTACTTC
>.|TRBV30|.|TRBJ2-3
CAWRGLGDTQYF
TGTGCCTGGAGGGGTCTGGGAGATACGCAGTATTTT
>.|TRBV6-5|TRBD1|TRBJ1-2
CASSSGTGSRYTF
TGTGCCAGCAGCTCCGGGACAGGAAGCCGCTACACCTTC
>.|TRBV30|TRBD1|TRBJ1-4
CAWSLSRDRGLRANEKLFF
TGTGCCTGGAGTCTTTCCCGGGACAGGGGCCTTAGGGCTAATGAAAAACTGTTTTTT